A selection of T cell receptor beta chains follows, all from one sample in a study of blood T cell repertoires in COVID-19. Here immunoSEQ multiplex PCR was the method, and the copy in TCRdb shows in-frame clones only, minus some. The sample records about 240,000 clones, around 81% being singletons. Sample: peripheral blood. The receptors were gathered from an elderly woman with COVID-19, enrolled during active disease. The CDR3 runs from the conserved cysteine through the conserved F or W. The D gene is left open where the match is weak. A clone size is listed for some rows: how often the clone was seen (once, few, many), or a class if it is expanded.

v_gene	abundance	j_gene	d_gene	CDR3aa	CDR3nt
TRBV12-3/TRBV12-4	NA	TRBJ1-1	NA	CASSLGNTEAFF	TGTGCCAGCAGCCTCGGGAACACTGAAGCTTTCTTT
TRBV10-2	NA	TRBJ2-7	TRBD2	CASSSGTNYEQYF	TGCGCCAGCAGCTCCGGGACTAACTACGAGCAGTACTTC
TRBV5-1	few	TRBJ2-3	TRBD1	CASRGQGTDTQYF	TGCGCCAGCAGAGGACAGGGCACAGATACGCAGTATTTT
TRBV9	NA	TRBJ2-7	TRBD2	CASSANPSGFNEQYF	TGTGCCAGCAGCGCCAACCCTAGCGGGTTCAACGAGCAGTACTTC
TRBV6-1	NA	TRBJ2-4	NA	CASSELAINIQYF	TGTGCCAGCAGTGAGCTAGCGATAAACATTCAGTACTTC
TRBV19	few	TRBJ1-5	NA	CASTNQGGGSNQPQHF	TGTGCCAGTACCAATCAGGGAGGGGGTAGCAATCAGCCCCAGCATTTT
TRBV3-1/TRBV3-2	NA	TRBJ1-2	NA	CASSQDGGEGGYTF	TGTGCCAGCAGCCAAGACGGCGGGGAGGGTGGCTACACCTTC
TRBV28	NA	TRBJ2-1	NA	CASSTPSGSEQFF	TGTGCCAGCAGCACTCCCTCGGGAAGTGAGCAGTTCTTC
TRBV18	NA	TRBJ1-6	NA	CASSPEATAAGSPLHF	TGTGCCAGCTCACCAGAGGCCACGGCCGCGGGTTCACCCCTCCACTTT
TRBV7-9	NA	TRBJ1-4	TRBD1	CASSETGLRTKLFF	TGTGCCAGCAGCGAGACAGGGCTAAGGACAAAACTGTTTTTT
TRBV5-1	NA	TRBJ2-5	TRBD2	CASSQGLAGQETQYF	TGCGCCAGCAGCCAGGGACTAGCGGGTCAAGAGACCCAGTACTTC
TRBV5-1	NA	TRBJ1-2	NA	CASSVDRRNYGYTF	TGCGCCAGCAGCGTAGACAGGCGAAACTATGGCTACACCTTC
TRBV9	few	TRBJ1-1	NA	CASSPSLYSGDTEAFF	TGTGCCAGCAGCCCCTCGCTGTACAGCGGGGACACTGAAGCTTTCTTT
TRBV7-6	NA	TRBJ2-7	TRBD1	CASSPHDRGLGEQYF	TGTGCCAGCAGCCCGCACGACAGGGGATTGGGCGAGCAGTACTTC
TRBV5-4	NA	TRBJ1-2	NA	CASSDDSLGGYTF	TGTGCCAGCAGCGACGACAGCCTGGGCGGCTACACCTTC
TRBV15	NA	TRBJ2-1	NA	CATSRDRRLADEQFF	TGTGCCACCAGCAGAGATCGGCGACTCGCCGATGAGCAGTTCTTC
TRBV30	NA	TRBJ1-1	NA	CAWSTSGGNTEAFF	TGTGCCTGGAGTACCTCCGGCGGGAACACTGAAGCTTTCTTT
TRBV24-1	once	TRBJ2-1	TRBD1	CATSDSKQTGVPYNEQFF	TGTGCCACCAGTGATTCGAAACAAACAGGGGTCCCCTACAATGAGCAGTTCTTC
TRBV4-3	NA	TRBJ2-7	TRBD1	CASSQDSGGVSYEQYF	TGCGCCAGCAGCCAAGACTCAGGGGGCGTAAGTTACGAGCAGTACTTC
TRBV5-1	NA	TRBJ1-6	NA	CASSLDGGYNSPLHF	TGCGCCAGCAGCTTGGATGGGGGGTATAATTCACCCCTCCACTTT
TRBV4-2	NA	TRBJ2-5	TRBD2	CASSPGLAGENGETQYF	TGTGCCAGCAGCCCGGGACTAGCGGGAGAGAATGGAGAGACCCAGTACTTC
TRBV7-3	NA	TRBJ2-4	TRBD1	CASSPSGDSLAKNIQYF	TGTGCCAGCAGCCCATCCGGGGACAGCTTAGCCAAAAACATTCAGTACTTC
TRBV20-1	few	TRBJ2-5	NA	CSALTGETQYF	TGCAGTGCTCTCACGGGAGAGACCCAGTACTTC